Below, one T cell receptor beta chain is given with its context. These data originate in a study of T cell changes during pregnancy in multiple sclerosis. The V segment lost 2 bases and the J segment 5 bases; nucleotides outside the gene matches: 6. The CDR3 loop spans 15 amino acids. CDR1 and CDR2 from the germline V gene are SGHAT and FQNNGV. The data were produced by immunoSEQ multiplex PCR, yet TCRdb's version contains in-frame clones alone and is incomplete. The table has under 50,000 clones, about 90% seen once. The clonotype comes from a female donor in good health, enrolled as a control in a pregnancy study. The chain couples TRBV11-2 to TRBJ2-1; 7 positions agree with TRBD1. Material: CD4+ T cells from peripheral blood mononuclear cells, obtained in the second trimester of pregnancy. CDR3 DNA sequence: TGTGCCAGCAGCTTAATGGGACAGCAGAACAATGAGCAGTTCTTC. Protein sequence: CASSLMGQQNNEQFF.